One sample yielded the 23 T cell receptor beta chains listed below, sequenced in a study of T-cell memory formation after mild COVID-19. A single record per CDR3 protein comes from TCRdb applying MiXCR to the 5' RACE reads. Here the sample spans 250,000 to 300,000 distinct CDR3 sequences, 16% being singletons. The sequencing sample was made of PBMCs or a T cell subset sorted from them (not recorded which). The receptors here all came from a man between 18 and 29 years old who had mild COVID-19 (a few samples of this study predate the infection). Cell type and time point are not known.

There are many counts of this clonotype. The V gene is TRBV7-3, the J gene TRBJ2-1; D perhaps matches TRBD1 (6 bases). The germline V gene encodes CDR1 SGHTA and CDR2 FQGTGA. The CDR3 loop spans 13 amino acids. The V end was cut by 5 bases, the J end by 7 bases, with 12 bases between. Here the CDR3 reads CASSTYRANEQFF. CDR3 in DNA: TGTGCCAGCAGCACATACAGGGCGAATGAGCAGTTCTTC.

The chain recombines TRBV12-3 or TRBV12-4 with TRBJ2-7, with D maybe TRBD1 (5 bases). Trimming removed 4 bases from V and 3 bases from J, with 13 bases in between. The CDR3 covers 14 residues. Written as DNA, the CDR3 is TGTGCCAGCAGTTCCTCGGTCAGGGTCTACGAGCAGTACGTC. It encodes CASSSSVRVYEQYV.

This clonotype has just a few counts. The gene calls are TRBV28 and TRBJ2-7, with D possibly matching TRBD2 (5 bases). The germline V and J ends were trimmed by 4 bases and 1 base, with 11 bases remaining between them. The CDR3 length is 14 residues. CDR1 is MDHEN and CDR2 is SYDVKM in the germline V gene. This CDR3 is CASSYRGSSYEQYV. The CDR3 DNA reads TGTGCCAGCAGTTACCGCGGGTCATCCTACGAGCAGTACGTC.

This clonotype was counted many times. The chain recombines TRBV7-2 with TRBJ1-1, with D unresolved. The CDR3 has 14 amino acids. The germline CDR1 and CDR2 sequences are SGHTA and FQGNSA. V lost 5 bases and J 0 bases, leaving 10 bases between the germline ends. The CDR3 reads CASSQGRMNTEAFF. The CDR3 coding sequence is TGTGCCAGCAGCCAAGGACGGATGAACACTGAAGCTTTCTTT. The full variable domain, its missing parts supplied by reference TRBV7-2 and TRBJ1-1, is GAGVSQSPSNKVTEKGKDVELRCDPISGHTALYWYRQSLGQGLEFLIYFQGNSAPDKSGLPSDRFSAERTGGSVSTLTIQRTQQEDSAVYLCASSQGRMNTEAFFGQGTRLTVV.

This rearrangement joins TRBV27 to TRBJ1-5; no definite D call. V was shortened by 11 bases and J by 1 base, with 9 bases between the two germline ends. CDR3 size: 12 residues. Germline values: CDR1 MNHEY, CDR2 SMNVEV (reference sequence). Written as DNA, the CDR3 is TGTGCCGCTCAAAGGAGCAATCAGCCCCAGCATTTT. Protein product: CAAQRSNQPQHF.

This clonotype occurred a few times. CDR3 amino acids: CASSQVDGGLNIQYF. The CDR3 DNA is TGCGCCAGCAGCCAAGTGGATGGGGGACTAAACATTCAGTACTTC. The chain recombines TRBV4-3 with TRBJ2-4; D perhaps matches TRBD2 (6 bases). Germline-derived CDR1 and CDR2 are LGHNA and YSLEER. V lost 1 base to trimming and J lost 6 bases, with 13 bases between them. The CDR3 is 15 residues long.

This clonotype occurred a few times. J is TRBJ2-1 and V is TRBV7-6; no firm D call. This CDR3 contains 17 residues. The germline V gene has CDR1 SGHVS and CDR2 FNYEAQ. V was cut by 1 base and J by 0 bases, with 13 bases left in between. The CDR3 region is CASSLGSSGISYNEQFF. For the CDR3, the DNA is TGTGCCAGCAGCTTAGGGTCGTCGGGCATCTCCTACAATGAGCAGTTCTTC.

This clonotype occurred a few times. V is TRBV5-1 and J is TRBJ2-5, with 7 bases that match TRBD1. CDR1 and CDR2 (germline): SGHRS, YFSETQ. The CDR3 is 15 amino acids. V shed 3 bases and J 1 base; nucleotides not matched to a gene: 6. The CDR3 sequence is CASSSGTDFQETQYF. The CDR3, as DNA: TGCGCCAGCAGCTCGGGGACAGATTTCCAAGAGACCCAGTACTTC.

This chain connects TRBV20-1 to TRBJ1-5; D is possibly TRBD1 (6 bases). Trimming removed 6 bases at V and 9 bases at J, with 15 bases between. The CDR3 has 12 residues. Germline assignment: CDR1 DFQATT and CDR2 SNEGSKA (reference sequence). CDR3 DNA: TGCAGTGCGCCTTCTCAGGGGTCGCCCCAGCATTTT. Its translation: CSAPSQGSPQHF.

This clonotype was observed a few times. The chain is built from TRBV12-5 and TRBJ2-2, with D possibly matching TRBD2 (6 bases). The germline V and J ends were trimmed by 0 bases and 6 bases, with 8 bases remaining between them. The CDR3 has 14 amino acids. Germline lookup yields CDR1 LGHNT and CDR2 FRNRAP. CDR3 region: CASGLVPGAGELFF. CDR3 nucleotides: TGTGCTAGTGGTTTGGTACCGGGGGCCGGGGAGCTGTTTTTT.

V and J are TRBV7-2 and TRBJ2-5; 8 bases map to TRBD2. CDR3 length equals 16 residues. The ends lost 5 bases at V and 4 bases at J; junction bases unmatched: 12. The germline CDR1 and CDR2 sequences are SGHTA and FQGNSA. CDR3 loop: CASSRTGLGAGETQYF. CDR3 sequence (DNA): TGTGCCAGCAGCCGGACGGGACTAGGGGCCGGAGAGACCCAGTACTTC.

This clonotype appeared many times. V usage is TRBV4-2 and J usage is TRBJ2-5, with D unresolved. The germline CDR1 and CDR2 sequences are LGHNA and YNFKEQ. The CDR3 has 14 residues. The V end lost 0 bases, the J end lost 5 bases, and 10 bases lay between the germline ends. The CDR3 bases are TGTGCCAGCAGCCAAGACCCATTCTGGGAGACCCAGTACTTC. Translating it yields CASSQDPFWETQYF.

The rearrangement joins TRBV7-2 to TRBJ1-1; no firm D call. This CDR3 contains 14 residues. Per germline, CDR1 SGHTA and CDR2 FQGNSA. The V gene lost 5 bases and the J gene lost 1 base, with 11 bases spanning the gap. For the CDR3, the DNA is TGTGCCAGCAGCCCGGGTCGGGGGAACACTGAAGCTTTCTTT. It encodes CASSPGRGNTEAFF. Based on the CDR3 plus reference TRBV7-2 and TRBJ1-1, the full variable domain is GAGVSQSPSNKVTEKGKDVELRCDPISGHTALYWYRQSLGQGLEFLIYFQGNSAPDKSGLPSDRFSAERTGGSVSTLTIQRTQQEDSAVYLCASSPGRGNTEAFFGQGTRLTVV.

J is TRBJ1-1 and V is TRBV30, with unresolved D. The CDR3 runs 11 residues. Germline CDR1 GTSNPN, CDR2 SVGIG (reference sequence). The germline V and J ends were trimmed by 1 base and 5 bases, with 5 bases remaining between them. The CDR3 sequence: CAWSEITEAFF. The CDR3 bases are TGTGCCTGGAGTGAGATAACTGAAGCTTTCTTT. The full variable domain, rest sourced from reference TRBV30 and TRBJ1-1, is SQTIHQWPATLVQPVGSPLSLECTVEGTSNPNLYWYRQAAGRGLQLLFYSVGIGQISSEVPQNLSASRPQDRQFILSSKKLLLSDSGFYLCAWSEITEAFFGQGTRLTVV.

In its sample, this clonotype was seen a few times. J is TRBJ1-3 and V is TRBV4-3; D is possibly TRBD1 (6 bases). In germline, CDR1 is LGHNA, CDR2 YSLEER. Trimming stripped 0 bases from V and 1 base from J, with 13 bases between. The CDR3 sequence is 17 residues long. The CDR3 DNA follows: TGCGCCAGCAGCCAAGAACAGGACGGACAGTCTGGAAACACCATATATTTT. Translated, it gives CASSQEQDGQSGNTIYF.

The chain combines TRBV21-1 with TRBJ2-1; TRBD1, the D gene given by the table, was not confirmed from the DNA. TRBV21-1 is marked as a pseudogene. CDR3 length: 16 amino acids. The CDR3 loop is CASSKKGGALKDEQFF. CDR3 DNA sequence: TGTGCCAGCAGCAAAAAAGGCGGGGCTTTAAAGGATGAGCAGTTCTTC.

The chain uses TRBV4-2 and TRBJ1-1; 12 nucleotides match TRBD1. Germline-derived CDR1 and CDR2 are LGHNA and YNFKEQ. V trimming: 4 bases; J trimming: 4 bases; junction bases outside the gene matches: 4. This CDR3 is built from 15 residues. This CDR3 reads CASSPVGQGATEAFF. The CDR3 DNA sequence: TGTGCCAGCAGCCCAGTGGGACAGGGGGCCACTGAAGCTTTCTTT.

The rearrangement uses TRBV6-5 and TRBJ1-2; TRBD1 agrees at 7 bases. J gave up 0 bases and V 8 bases, and 3 bases lay outside the gene matches. Germline-derived CDR1 and CDR2 are MNHEY and SVGAGI. CDR3 size: 13 residues. The CDR3 loop reads CASSGTANYGYTF. The CDR3 coding sequence is TGTGCCAGCTCCGGGACAGCTAACTATGGCTACACCTTC.

This chain uses TRBV12-3 or TRBV12-4 with TRBJ1-2, with TRBD1 identical over 10 bases. The CDR3 covers 15 residues. The V and J ends lost 0 bases and 4 bases, in that order; junction bases with no gene match: 2. The CDR3 DNA sequence: TGTGCCAGCAGTTTAGCGGGGACAGGGGCCTATGGCTACACCTTC. Protein: CASSLAGTGAYGYTF.

This clonotype was counted at least ten times. The rearrangement links TRBV7-2 to TRBJ1-2; no clear D. The V gene lost 5 bases and the J gene lost 8 bases, with 15 bases spanning the gap. The V gene's germline CDR1 is SGHTA and CDR2 FQGNSA. The CDR3 covers 13 residues. The CDR3: CASSPDASWGYTF. CDR3 nucleotides: TGTGCCAGCAGCCCTGACGCATCATGGGGCTACACCTTC. The entire variable domain, with the rest obtained from reference TRBV7-2 and TRBJ1-2, is as follows: GAGVSQSPSNKVTEKGKDVELRCDPISGHTALYWYRQSLGQGLEFLIYFQGNSAPDKSGLPSDRFSAERTGGSVSTLTIQRTQQEDSAVYLCASSPDASWGYTFGSGTRLTVV.

This clonotype was picked up a small number of times. CDR3 amino acids: CASSLRGVDTQYF. DNA for the CDR3: TGTGCCAGCAGCTTGAGAGGGGTAGATACGCAGTATTTT. The gene calls are TRBV5-6 and TRBJ2-3; either TRBD1 or TRBD2 may fit D (5 bases each). V lost 1 base and J 5 bases, leaving 8 bases between the germline ends. The CDR3 consists of 13 residues. Germline CDR1 and CDR2: SGHDT and YYEEEE.

This clonotype was observed a handful of times. The chain has TRBV5-1 and TRBJ1-1, with D tentatively TRBD1 (5 bases). The CDR3 sequence is 17 residues long. V was pared by 0 bases and J by 1 base, with 16 bases between. Germline CDR1 is SGHRS and CDR2 is YFSETQ. The CDR3, as DNA: TGCGCCAGCAGCTTGGTGACCGGGGCGGCCCGGAACACTGAAGCTTTCTTT. It translates to CASSLVTGAARNTEAFF.

The genes are TRBV25-1 and TRBJ1-2; TRBD1 matches 7 bases. Unmatched junction bases numbered 16, after V lost 1 base and J lost 5 bases. CDR1 and CDR2 (germline): MGHDK, SYGVNS. The length of the CDR3 is 18 residues. Here the CDR3 reads CASSESGFDREFRYGYTF. The CDR3 DNA sequence: TGTGCCAGCAGTGAATCGGGCTTCGACAGGGAGTTTCGGTATGGCTACACCTTC.